What follows are 15 T cell receptor beta chains derived from one specimen sequenced in a study of technical replicates of blood from a few donors. Some clones are missing from TCRdb's copy, which holds only in-frame ones; the method was immunoSEQ multiplex PCR. The profile shows about 85,000 clones, roughly 94% of them singletons. Sequencing input: T cells isolated from PBMCs. The receptors shown here come from a human donor in good health.

The gene calls are TRBV27 and TRBJ1-5; D remains ambiguous. This CDR3 region has 15 residues. The germline V gene has CDR1 MNHEY and CDR2 SMNVEV (reference sequence). V lost 6 bases and J lost 0, with 12 bases in between. The CDR3: CASSRTSNSNQPQHF. The CDR3 DNA reads TGTGCCAGCAGCCGCACGAGCAATAGCAATCAGCCCCAGCATTTT.

This rearrangement joins TRBV29-1 to TRBJ2-6; D ambiguous. CDR1 and CDR2 (germline): SQVTM, ANQGSEA. This CDR3 is 12 amino acids long. V was shortened by 7 bases and J by 2 bases, with 6 bases between the two germline ends. The CDR3 spells CSAEAGANVLTF. CDR3 DNA: TGCAGCGCCGAGGCTGGGGCCAACGTCCTGACTTTC.

This clone was observed a single time. This chain joins TRBV5-4 and TRBJ2-3; a weak D match, TRBD1 (6 bases). The CDR3 is made up of 16 amino acids. Per the germline V gene, CDR1 is SGHNT and CDR2 is YYREEE (reference sequence). V was pared by 4 bases and J by 0 bases, with 15 bases between. This CDR3 is CASSPRGPGSTDTQYF. In DNA form, the CDR3 reads TGTGCCAGCAGCCCCAGGGGTCCAGGGAGCACAGATACGCAGTATTTT.

The rearrangement links TRBV7-8 to TRBJ2-3; D not certain. Trimming cost V 2 bases and J 4 bases, with 22 bases left between them. The germline V gene has CDR1 SGHVS and CDR2 FQNEAQ. The CDR3 spans 18 residues. In DNA, the CDR3 is TGTGCCAGCAGCTTAACTCGGGTTGCGGCTTCTTGGTCAGATACGCAGTATTTT. It is translated as CASSLTRVAASWSDTQYF.

CDR3 coding DNA: TGTGCCAGTACGCCGTTAAACCTGGGACAGCAGACGACTAACTATGGCTACACCTTC. Translating it yields CASTPLNLGQQTTNYGYTF. The chain couples TRBV19 to TRBJ1-2, with 7 bases that match TRBD1. In germline, CDR1 is LNHDA, CDR2 SQIVND (reference sequence). This CDR3 has 19 residues. V lost 7 bases, J lost 0 bases, and 20 bases stayed unmatched. Looking up the rest from reference TRBV19 and TRBJ1-2 gives the full variable domain: DGGITQSPKYLFRKEGQNVTLSCEQNLNHDAMYWYRQDPGQGLRLIYYSQIVNDFQKGDIAEGYSVSREKKESFPLTVTSAQKNPTAFYLCASTPLNLGQQTTNYGYTFGSGTRLTVV.

V usage is TRBV27 and J usage is TRBJ1-5; the D gene is possibly TRBD1 (5 bases). The CDR3 is 14 residues long. Trimming pared 2 bases from V and 6 bases from J, leaving 11 bases between. Germline CDR1 reads MNHEY; CDR2 reads SMNVEV (reference sequence). The CDR3 nucleotides are TGTGCCAGCAGTTTAGGGACTGATGGTCAGCCCCAGCATTTT. Protein product: CASSLGTDGQPQHF.

J is TRBJ2-3 and V is TRBV5-1; 10 nucleotides agree with TRBD1. The CDR3 runs to 16 residues. Germline assignment: CDR1 SGHRS and CDR2 YFSETQ. V was pared by 4 bases and J by 5 bases, with 10 bases of the junction left unmatched. The CDR3 protein is CASSPPGTGVQDTQYF. CDR3 coding DNA: TGCGCCAGCAGCCCCCCCGGGACAGGGGTTCAAGATACGCAGTATTTT.

This clone was found a few times. CDR3 coding DNA: TGTGCCAGCAGCTTTAGCGGGGGGAACACCGGGGAGCTGTTTTTT. The encoded protein is CASSFSGGNTGELFF. This rearrangement joins TRBV7-3 to TRBJ2-2; 9 nucleotides align to TRBD2. Germline V gives CDR1 SGHTA, CDR2 FQGTGA. V shed 3 bases and J 1 base; nucleotides not matched to a gene: 0. This CDR3 has 15 amino acids.

The genes are TRBV28 and TRBJ1-2; D ambiguous. The CDR3 is 16 residues long. V lost 2 bases, J lost 1 base, and 14 bases lay in between. The germline CDR1 and CDR2 sequences are MDHEN and SYDVKM. The DNA for the CDR3 is TGTGCCAGCAGTTTAAGTGTGACACAACTTAACTATGGCTACACCTTC. Translating gives CASSLSVTQLNYGYTF.

The chain combines TRBV7-2 with TRBJ2-3; D gene uncertain. The CDR3 length is 13 residues. Germline-derived CDR1 and CDR2 are SGHTA and FQGNSA. Trimming pared 7 bases from V and 9 bases from J, leaving 17 bases between. The CDR3 loop reads CASNIQEAKTQYF. In nucleotides, the CDR3 is TGTGCCAGCAACATCCAAGAGGCGAAAACGCAGTATTTT.

This clone appeared a single time. The chain uses TRBV5-6 and TRBJ2-3; 7 bases fit TRBD2. Looked up from germline, CDR1 is SGHDT and CDR2 is YYEEEE. This CDR3 is 15 amino acids long. The trim removed 1 base at V and 4 bases at J, leaving 6 bases unmatched. The CDR3 sequence is CASSLFQGGADTQYF. The CDR3, as DNA: TGTGCCAGCAGCTTGTTCCAGGGAGGGGCAGATACGCAGTATTTT.

The rearrangement joins TRBV4-1 to TRBJ2-5; D uncertain. V lost 1 base and J lost 4, with 16 bases in between. The CDR3 covers 16 residues. The germline gives CDR1 MGHRA, CDR2 YSYEKL. In nucleotides, the CDR3 is TGCGCCAGCAGCCAAGGCCTGCAGGCCGCCCCAGAGACCCAGTACTTC. Translated, it gives CASSQGLQAAPETQYF.

The chain couples TRBV29-1 to TRBJ2-2; maybe TRBD2 (6 bases). V was shortened by 2 bases and J by 4 bases, with 23 bases between the two germline ends. The germline V gene encodes CDR1 SQVTM and CDR2 ANQGSEA. This CDR3 spans 18 amino acids. This CDR3 is CSVETRGQGGTRTGELFF. The CDR3 nucleotides are TGCAGCGTTGAAACTCGTGGTCAGGGAGGTACTCGCACCGGGGAGCTGTTTTTT.

The chain links TRBV5-6 to TRBJ1-4; D is unclear. Looked up from germline, CDR1 is SGHDT and CDR2 is YYEEEE. CDR3 length equals 16 residues. V lost 0 bases to trimming and J lost 0 bases, with 9 bases between them. The CDR3 nucleotides read TGTGCCAGCAGCTTGGGGTTGGGCGCAACTAATGAAAAACTGTTTTTT. Its protein product is CASSLGLGATNEKLFF.

The CDR3 protein is CASSQVMRQMNTEAFF. For the CDR3, the DNA is TGCGCCAGCAGCCAAGTCATGAGACAGATGAACACTGAAGCTTTCTTT. The chain uses TRBV4-1 and TRBJ1-1; TRBD1 might be the D (5 bases). Germline CDR1 is MGHRA and CDR2 is YSYEKL. V lost 1 base, J lost 0 bases, and 12 bases lay in between. The CDR3 runs to 16 residues.